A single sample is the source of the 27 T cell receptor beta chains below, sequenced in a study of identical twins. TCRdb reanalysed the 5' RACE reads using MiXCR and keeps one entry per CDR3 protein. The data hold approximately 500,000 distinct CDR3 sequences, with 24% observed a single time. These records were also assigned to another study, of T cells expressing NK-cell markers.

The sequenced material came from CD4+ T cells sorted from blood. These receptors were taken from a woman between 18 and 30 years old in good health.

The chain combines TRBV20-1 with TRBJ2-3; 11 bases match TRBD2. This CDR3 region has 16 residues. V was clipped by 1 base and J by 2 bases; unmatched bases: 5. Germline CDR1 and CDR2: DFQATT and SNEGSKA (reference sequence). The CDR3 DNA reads TGCAGTGCTAGAGCCGGGACTAGCGGAATCACAGATACGCAGTATTTT. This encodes CSARAGTSGITDTQYF.

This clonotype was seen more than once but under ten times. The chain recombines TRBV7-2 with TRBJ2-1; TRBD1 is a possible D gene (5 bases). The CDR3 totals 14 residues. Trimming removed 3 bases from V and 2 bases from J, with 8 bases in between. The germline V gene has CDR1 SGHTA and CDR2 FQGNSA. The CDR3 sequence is CASSFQGTYNEQFF. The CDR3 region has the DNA TGTGCCAGCAGCTTTCAGGGAACCTACAATGAGCAGTTCTTC.

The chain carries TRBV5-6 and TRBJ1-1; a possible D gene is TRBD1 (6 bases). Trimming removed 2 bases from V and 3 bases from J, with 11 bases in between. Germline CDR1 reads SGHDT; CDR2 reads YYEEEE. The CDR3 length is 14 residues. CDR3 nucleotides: TGTGCCAGCAGCTTTGAGGGGGGTGACACTGAAGCTTTCTTT. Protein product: CASSFEGGDTEAFF.

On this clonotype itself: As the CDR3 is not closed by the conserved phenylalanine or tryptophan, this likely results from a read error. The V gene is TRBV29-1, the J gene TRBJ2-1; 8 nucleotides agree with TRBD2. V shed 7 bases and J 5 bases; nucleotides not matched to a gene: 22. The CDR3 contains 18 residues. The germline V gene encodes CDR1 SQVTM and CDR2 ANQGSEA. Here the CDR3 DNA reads TGCAGCGCATTAACAGGTCCCCTAAGAGCGGGAGCCCACAATGAGCAGTTCCTC. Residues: CSALTGPLRAGAHNEQFL.

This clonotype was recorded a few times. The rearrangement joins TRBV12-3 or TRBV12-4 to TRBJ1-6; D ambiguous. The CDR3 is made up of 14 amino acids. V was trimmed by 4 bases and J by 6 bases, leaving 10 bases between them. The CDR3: CASSSGRPNSPLHF. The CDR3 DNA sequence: TGTGCCAGCAGTTCCGGGAGGCCTAATTCACCCCTCCACTTT.

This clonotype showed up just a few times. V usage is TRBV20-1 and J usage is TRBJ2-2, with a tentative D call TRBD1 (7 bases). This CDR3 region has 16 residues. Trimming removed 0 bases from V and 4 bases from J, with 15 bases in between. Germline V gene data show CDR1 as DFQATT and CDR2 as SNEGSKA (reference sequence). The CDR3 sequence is CSARDVEGAGTGELFF. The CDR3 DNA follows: TGCAGTGCTAGAGATGTGGAGGGGGCGGGCACCGGGGAGCTGTTTTTT.

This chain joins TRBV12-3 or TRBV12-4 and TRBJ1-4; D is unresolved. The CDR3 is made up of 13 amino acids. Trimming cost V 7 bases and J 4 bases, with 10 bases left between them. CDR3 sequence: CASKAHNNEKLFF. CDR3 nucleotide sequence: TGTGCCAGCAAGGCCCACAATAATGAAAAACTGTTTTTT.

This CDR3 reads CASSSAGTGAYEQYF. The CDR3 DNA sequence: TGTGCCAGCAGCTCCGCCGGGACAGGGGCCTACGAGCAGTACTTC. J is TRBJ2-7 and V is TRBV12-3 or TRBV12-4; 10 bases line up with TRBD1. J lost 2 bases, V lost 6 bases, and 7 bases had no gene match. There are 15 residues in the CDR3.

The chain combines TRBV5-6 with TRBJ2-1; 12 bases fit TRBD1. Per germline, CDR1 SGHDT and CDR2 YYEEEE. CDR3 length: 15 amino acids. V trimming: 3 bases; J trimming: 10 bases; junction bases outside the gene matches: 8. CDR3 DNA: TGTGCCAGCAGCTCTCCCGGGACAGGGGGCAGGGAGCAGTTCTTC. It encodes CASSSPGTGGREQFF.

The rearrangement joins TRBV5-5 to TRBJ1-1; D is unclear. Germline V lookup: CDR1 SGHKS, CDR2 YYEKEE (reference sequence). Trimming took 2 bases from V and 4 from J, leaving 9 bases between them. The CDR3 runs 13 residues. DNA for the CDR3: TGTGCCAGCAGCTTTGGAGGATTCACTGAAGCTTTCTTT. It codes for CASSFGGFTEAFF.

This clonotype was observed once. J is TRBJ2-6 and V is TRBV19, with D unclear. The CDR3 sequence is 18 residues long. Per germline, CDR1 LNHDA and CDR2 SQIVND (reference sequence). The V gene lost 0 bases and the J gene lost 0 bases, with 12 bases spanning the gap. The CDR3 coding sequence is TGTGCCAGTAGTATAGATCCAGGCGGCCGCTCTGGGGCCAACGTCCTGACTTTC. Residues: CASSIDPGGRSGANVLTF.

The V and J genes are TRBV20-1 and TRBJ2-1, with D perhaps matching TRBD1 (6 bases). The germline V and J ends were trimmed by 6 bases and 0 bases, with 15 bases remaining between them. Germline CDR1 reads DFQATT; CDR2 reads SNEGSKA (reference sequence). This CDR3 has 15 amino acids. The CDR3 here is CSALPPDSSYNEQFF. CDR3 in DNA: TGCAGTGCCCTTCCCCCGGACAGCTCCTACAATGAGCAGTTCTTC.

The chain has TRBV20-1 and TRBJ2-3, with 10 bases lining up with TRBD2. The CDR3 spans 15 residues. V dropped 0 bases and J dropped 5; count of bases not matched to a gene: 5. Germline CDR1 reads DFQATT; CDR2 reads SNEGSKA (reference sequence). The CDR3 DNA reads TGCAGTGCTAGAGATCTACTAGCGGGAAGAGATACGCAGTATTTT. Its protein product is CSARDLLAGRDTQYF.

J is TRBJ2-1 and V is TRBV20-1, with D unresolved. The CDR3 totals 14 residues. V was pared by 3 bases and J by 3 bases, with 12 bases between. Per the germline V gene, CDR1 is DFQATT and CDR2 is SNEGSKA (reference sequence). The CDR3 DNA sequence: TGCAGTGCTAGGGTTCCCCTGGGCTACAATGAGCAGTTCTTC. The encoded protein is CSARVPLGYNEQFF.

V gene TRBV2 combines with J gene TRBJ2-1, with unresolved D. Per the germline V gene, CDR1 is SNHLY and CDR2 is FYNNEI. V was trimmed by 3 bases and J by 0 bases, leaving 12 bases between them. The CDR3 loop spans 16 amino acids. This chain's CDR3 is CASSDFGSFSYNEQFF. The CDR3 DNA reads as TGTGCCAGCAGTGATTTCGGCTCGTTCTCCTACAATGAGCAGTTCTTC.

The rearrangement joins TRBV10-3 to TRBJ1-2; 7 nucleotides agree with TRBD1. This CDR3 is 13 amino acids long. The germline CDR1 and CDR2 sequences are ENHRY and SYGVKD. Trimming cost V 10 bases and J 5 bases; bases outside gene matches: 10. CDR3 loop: CARRDSLKYGYTF. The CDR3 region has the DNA TGTGCCAGACGGGACAGTTTAAAATATGGCTACACCTTC.

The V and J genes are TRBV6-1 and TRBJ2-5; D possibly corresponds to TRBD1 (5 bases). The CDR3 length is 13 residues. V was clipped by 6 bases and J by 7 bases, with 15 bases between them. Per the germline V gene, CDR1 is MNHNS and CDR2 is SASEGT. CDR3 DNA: TGTGCCAGCAGCGCAGGGAATGAAGGGACCCAGTACTTC. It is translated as CASSAGNEGTQYF.

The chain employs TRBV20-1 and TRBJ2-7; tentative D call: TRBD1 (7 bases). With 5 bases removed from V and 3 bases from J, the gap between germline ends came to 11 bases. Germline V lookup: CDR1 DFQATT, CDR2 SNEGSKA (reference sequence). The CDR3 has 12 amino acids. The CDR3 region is CSAGGTDYEQYF. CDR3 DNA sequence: TGCAGTGCTGGCGGGACAGACTACGAGCAGTACTTC.

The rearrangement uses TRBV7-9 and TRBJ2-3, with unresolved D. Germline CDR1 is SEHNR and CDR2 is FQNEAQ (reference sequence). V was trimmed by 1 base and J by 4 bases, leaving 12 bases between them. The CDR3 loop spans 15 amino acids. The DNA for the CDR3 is TGTGCCAGCAGCTTAGGTACCCCGGCGGCAGATACGCAGTATTTT. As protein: CASSLGTPAADTQYF.

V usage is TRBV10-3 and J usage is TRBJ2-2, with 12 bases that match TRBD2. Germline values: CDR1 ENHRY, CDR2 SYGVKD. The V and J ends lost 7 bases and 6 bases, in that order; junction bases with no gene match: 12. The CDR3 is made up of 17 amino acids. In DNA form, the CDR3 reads TGTGCCATCACCTCAAACCTAGCGGGAGGGCCGCCCGGGGAGCTGTTTTTT. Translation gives CAITSNLAGGPPGELFF.

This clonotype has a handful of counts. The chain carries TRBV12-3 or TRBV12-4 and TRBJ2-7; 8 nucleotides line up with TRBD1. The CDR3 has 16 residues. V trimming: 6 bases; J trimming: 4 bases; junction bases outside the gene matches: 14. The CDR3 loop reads CASSPGQGIKVYEQYF. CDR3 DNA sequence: TGTGCCAGCAGCCCCGGACAGGGCATTAAGGTTTACGAGCAGTACTTC.

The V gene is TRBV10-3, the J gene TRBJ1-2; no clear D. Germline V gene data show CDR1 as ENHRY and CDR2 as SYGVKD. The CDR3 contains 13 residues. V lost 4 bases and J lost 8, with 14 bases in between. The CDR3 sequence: CAISGPGNAGYTF. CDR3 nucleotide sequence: TGTGCCATCAGTGGGCCGGGGAACGCGGGCTACACCTTC.

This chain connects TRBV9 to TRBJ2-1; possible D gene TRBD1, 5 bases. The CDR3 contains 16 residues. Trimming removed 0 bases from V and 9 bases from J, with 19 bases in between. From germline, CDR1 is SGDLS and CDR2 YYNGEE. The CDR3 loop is CASSVASPSGMAEQFF. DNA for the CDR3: TGTGCCAGCAGCGTAGCGTCGCCCTCAGGGATGGCTGAGCAGTTCTTC.

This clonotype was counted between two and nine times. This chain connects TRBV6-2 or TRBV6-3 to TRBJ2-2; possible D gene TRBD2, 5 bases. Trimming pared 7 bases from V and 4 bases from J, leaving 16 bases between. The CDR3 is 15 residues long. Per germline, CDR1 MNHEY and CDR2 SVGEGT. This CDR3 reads CASIPSLAGTGELFF. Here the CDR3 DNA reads TGTGCCAGCATTCCCTCCCTCGCGGGCACCGGGGAGCTGTTTTTT.

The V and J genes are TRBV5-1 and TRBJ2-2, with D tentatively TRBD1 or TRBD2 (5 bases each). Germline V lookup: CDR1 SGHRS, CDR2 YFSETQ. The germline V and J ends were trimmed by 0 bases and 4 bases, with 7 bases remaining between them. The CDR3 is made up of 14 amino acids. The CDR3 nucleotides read TGCGCCAGCAGCTTGGGGGGGACCACCGGGGAGCTGTTTTTT. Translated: CASSLGGTTGELFF.

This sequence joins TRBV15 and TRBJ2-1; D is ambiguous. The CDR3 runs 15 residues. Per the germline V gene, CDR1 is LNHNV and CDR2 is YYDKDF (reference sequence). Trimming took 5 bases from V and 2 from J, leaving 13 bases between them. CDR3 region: CATSPLTFPYNEQFF. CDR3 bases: TGTGCCACCAGCCCTCTGACATTCCCCTACAATGAGCAGTTCTTC.

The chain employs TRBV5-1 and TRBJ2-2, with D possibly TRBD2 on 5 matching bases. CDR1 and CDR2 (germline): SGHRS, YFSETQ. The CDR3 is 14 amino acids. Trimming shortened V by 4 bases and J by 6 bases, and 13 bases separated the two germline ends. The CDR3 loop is CASSPSLVAGELFF. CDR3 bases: TGCGCCAGCAGCCCCTCACTAGTTGCCGGGGAGCTGTTTTTT.